One sample yielded the 28 T cell receptor beta chains listed below, sequenced in a study of blood T cells in healthy people across ages. Primed by a sample-barcoded 5' primer and a J-beta primer mix, a second PCR proceeded for roughly 7 to 12 cycles. Each CDR3 protein gets one entry after TCRdb re-called the 5' RACE reads with MiXCR. The sample has around 900,000 distinct CDR3 sequences, under 35% seen once. Specimen: blood. These receptors all stem from a woman over 75 in good health.

The chain uses TRBV3-1 and TRBJ2-5, with D possibly TRBD2 on 5 matching bases. The germline gives CDR1 LGHDT, CDR2 YNNKEL (reference sequence). The CDR3 length is 12 residues. The V end lost 1 base, the J end lost 13 bases, and 13 bases lay between the germline ends. The CDR3 DNA sequence: TGTGCCAGCAGCCAAGTGGGGAGCAAAATGTACTTC. Translating it yields CASSQVGSKMYF.

Ten or more counts support this clonotype. This chain connects TRBV11-2 to TRBJ2-5; unclear D gene. This CDR3 has 14 amino acids. CDR1 and CDR2 from the germline V gene are SGHAT and FQNNGV. Trimming stripped 0 bases from V and 0 bases from J, with 5 bases between. The DNA for the CDR3 is TGTGCCAGCAGCTTAGATTTAAACCAAGAGACCCAGTACTTC. Protein: CASSLDLNQETQYF.

For the CDR3, the DNA is TGTGCCAGCAGCTTGGGGCCCTTGGATGGGCACTCTGGAAACACCATATATTTT. The encoded protein is CASSLGPLDGHSGNTIYF. The chain combines TRBV5-6 with TRBJ1-3; no clear D. Germline CDR1 SGHDT, CDR2 YYEEEE. The CDR3 has 18 residues. The ends were cut back, 0 bases at V and 0 bases at J, with 16 bases in the middle.

This clonotype was counted many times. The genes are TRBV28 and TRBJ2-1; 7 positions agree with TRBD1. J lost 4 bases, V lost 4 bases, and 10 bases had no gene match. The CDR3 loop spans 16 amino acids. Germline V gene lookup returns CDR1 MDHEN and CDR2 SYDVKM. CDR3 in DNA: TGTGCCAGCAGTTCTTCCGGGACAGCTAAGTACAATGAGCAGTTCTTC. This translates into CASSSSGTAKYNEQFF.

The sample holds many counts of this clonotype. The V gene is TRBV11-2, the J gene TRBJ2-5; 8 positions match TRBD1. With V trimmed by 5 bases and J by 4 bases, 12 bases remained unmatched. Germline-derived CDR1 and CDR2 are SGHAT and FQNNGV. The CDR3 is 16 amino acids. CDR3 region: CASSPRPTGGRETQYF. DNA for the CDR3: TGTGCCAGCAGCCCCCGGCCCACAGGGGGAAGAGAGACCCAGTACTTC.

This chain links TRBV11-3 with TRBJ2-5; 7 positions match TRBD1. V lost 4 bases to trimming and J lost 11 bases; unmatched junction nucleotides: 4. Germline V lookup: CDR1 SGHNT, CDR2 YENEEA. The CDR3 is 11 residues long. CDR3 sequence (DNA): TGTGCCAGCAGCTACCGGGACAGTCAGTACTTC. Residues: CASSYRDSQYF.

Notes on this clonotype: A much larger clonotype is one base distant, so this may be a read error. The chain combines TRBV7-9 with TRBJ1-1, with TRBD1 matching over 7 bases. This CDR3 has 14 residues. The germline CDR1 and CDR2 sequences are SEHNR and FQNEAQ (reference sequence). The CDR3 reads CASSSATGNTGAFF. DNA of the CDR3: TGTGCCAGCAGCTCGGCGACAGGGAACACTGGAGCTTTCTTT.

As concerns this clonotype: This may stem from a read error, because a much larger clone lies one nucleotide away. J is TRBJ2-5 and V is TRBV7-9; 8 bases are shared with TRBD2. The germline gives CDR1 SEHNR, CDR2 FQNEAQ (reference sequence). This CDR3 has 16 amino acids. J lost 1 base, V lost 7 bases, and 11 bases had no gene match. The CDR3: CASNHKIAGPQETQYF. The CDR3 DNA reads as TGTGCCAGCAACCACAAAATAGCGGGGCCCCAAGAGACCCAGTACTTC. Complete variable domain (other parts from reference TRBV7-9 and TRBJ2-5): DTGVSQNPRHKITKRGQNVTFRCDPISEHNRLYWYRQTLGQGPEFLTYFQNEAQLEKSRLLSDRFSAERPKGSFSTLEIQRTEQGDSAMYLCASNHKIAGPQETQYFGPGTRLLVL.

This rearrangement joins TRBV20-1 to TRBJ2-1, with 7 positions matching TRBD2. The V and J ends lost 2 bases and 10 bases, in that order; junction bases with no gene match: 8. There are 13 residues in the CDR3. The germline CDR1 and CDR2 sequences are DFQATT and SNEGSKA (reference sequence). The CDR3 region is CSARISGAGEQFF. Written as DNA, the CDR3 is TGCAGTGCTAGAATCTCCGGAGCGGGGGAGCAGTTCTTC.

This clonotype was seen repeatedly, ten times or more. The rearrangement uses TRBV11-2 and TRBJ2-1; D perhaps matches TRBD1 (6 bases). CDR1 and CDR2 from the germline V gene are SGHAT and FQNNGV. With 6 bases removed from V and 10 bases from J, the gap between germline ends came to 10 bases. CDR3 length: 11 amino acids. The CDR3 DNA reads as TGTGCCAGCAGACAGGGACGAGAGCAGTTCTTC. Translation gives CASRQGREQFF.

This clonotype was seen at least ten times. The chain links TRBV6-5 to TRBJ1-5; the D is unclear. The germline V and J ends were trimmed by 4 bases and 15 bases, with 19 bases remaining between them. Germline CDR1 MNHEY, CDR2 SVGAGI. This CDR3 region has 13 residues. CDR3 in amino acids: CASSSHMVSRPHF. In DNA, the CDR3 is TGTGCCAGCAGTTCACACATGGTATCCCGGCCGCATTTT.

V and J are TRBV3-1 and TRBJ2-7; no reliable D call. This CDR3 region has 15 residues. V was cut by 5 bases and J by 0 bases, with 14 bases left in between. In germline, CDR1 is LGHDT, CDR2 YNNKEL (reference sequence). This CDR3 reads CASSSQGILSYEQYF. Here the CDR3 DNA reads TGTGCCAGCAGCTCCCAAGGGATACTCTCCTACGAGCAGTACTTC.

Comments on this clonotype: Given a much more abundant clone one base away, this may be a read error. CDR3 amino acids: CATGDGAQANEQFF. The CDR3 DNA reads as TGTGCCACAGGGGATGGAGCCCAGGCCAATGAGCAGTTCTTC. This chain joins TRBV24-1 and TRBJ2-1; possible D gene TRBD1, 5 bases. The V end lost 10 bases, the J end lost 6 bases, and 18 bases lay between the germline ends. The CDR3 contains 14 residues. Germline assignment: CDR1 KGHDR and CDR2 SFDVKD.

In its sample, this clonotype was seen a few times. V is TRBV11-3 and J is TRBJ2-7; 7 bases are a match to TRBD2. The J call is doubtful: the DNA matches TRBJ2-5 better. The CDR3 contains 13 residues. Germline V CDR1 and CDR2: SGHNT, YENEEA. CDR3 loop: CASSRSGMETQYF. CDR3 bases: TGTGCCAGCAGCCGGAGCGGGATGGAGACCCAGTACTTC.

The table lists this clonotype with a few counts. The chain links TRBV12-3 or TRBV12-4 to TRBJ1-5; D is perhaps TRBD1 (6 bases). This CDR3 is built from 16 residues. V dropped 6 bases and J dropped 1 base, with 16 bases sitting between them. The CDR3 nucleotides read TGTGCCAGCAGAAAAGGGGGGGAAGGGAGCAATCAGCCCCAGCATTTT. Its translation: CASRKGGEGSNQPQHF.

Details on this clonotype: This may arise from a read error, as a much more abundant clone is one base away. V gene TRBV2 combines with J gene TRBJ2-1; D is ambiguous. CDR1 and CDR2 (germline): SNHLY, FYNNEI. V shed 11 bases and J shed 6 bases, with 11 bases lying between them. The CDR3 is made up of 11 amino acids. The CDR3 coding sequence is TGTGCCGGCGCTACGCTCAATGAGCAGTTCTTC. It yields the protein CAGATLNEQFF.

In this sample, this clonotype turned up many times. The chain combines TRBV20-1 with TRBJ2-1, with a possible D match to TRBD2 (5 bases). CDR3 length: 16 residues. Trimming removed 0 bases from V and 4 bases from J, with 16 bases in between. Germline CDR1 and CDR2: DFQATT and SNEGSKA (reference sequence). The chain's CDR3 is CSARDGQRAVYNEQFF. DNA for the CDR3: TGCAGTGCTAGAGATGGTCAGAGGGCCGTTTACAATGAGCAGTTCTTC.

The sample holds many counts of this clonotype. The DNA for the CDR3 is TGCAGTGCCCACCCACCTCAGAGGGGGAACAATGAGCAGTTCTTC. It yields the protein CSAHPPQRGNNEQFF. The chain recombines TRBV20-1 with TRBJ2-1, with a tentative D call TRBD1 (6 bases). The V gene's germline CDR1 is DFQATT and CDR2 SNEGSKA (reference sequence). V was clipped by 6 bases and J by 5 bases, with 20 bases between them. The CDR3 runs to 15 residues.

The genes are TRBV11-3 and TRBJ2-5; tentatively, D is TRBD1 (5 bases). The V end lost 3 bases, the J end lost 5 bases, and 13 bases lay between the germline ends. The CDR3 totals 14 residues. Germline lookup yields CDR1 SGHNT and CDR2 YENEEA. CDR3 in DNA: TGTGCCAGCAGCTTTTCCCAGGGTTGGGAGACCCAGTACTTC. Residues: CASSFSQGWETQYF.

The sample holds one count of this clonotype. The chain uses TRBV28 and TRBJ2-5; D is undetermined. Trimming shortened V by 11 bases and J by 3 bases, and 16 bases separated the two germline ends. The CDR3 consists of 13 residues. Germline CDR1 reads MDHEN; CDR2 reads SYDVKM. The CDR3 DNA follows: TGTGCCGACAACGCCCGCTCCGAAGAGACCCAGTACTTC. It translates to CADNARSEETQYF.

In this sample, this clonotype turned up many times. The chain couples TRBV11-3 to TRBJ2-7, with D maybe TRBD1 (6 bases). Between the trimmed V and J ends, which lost 2 bases and 1 base, there was a span of 12 bases. The CDR3 runs to 15 residues. From germline, CDR1 is SGHNT and CDR2 YENEEA. This chain's CDR3 is CASSLRSTGSYEQYF. The CDR3 DNA reads TGTGCCAGCAGCTTAAGATCGACAGGTTCCTACGAGCAGTACTTC.

At least ten counts were recorded for this clonotype. The chain employs TRBV7-2 and TRBJ1-2; no clear D. Deletions cut 6 bases from V and 7 bases from J, with 15 bases between. The CDR3 sequence is 13 residues long. Germline loops: CDR1 SGHTA, CDR2 FQGNSA. CDR3 DNA: TGTGCCAGCAGTCCAACTACTACCAGTGGCTACACCTTC. Encoded protein: CASSPTTTSGYTF.

This clonotype was counted at least ten times. This CDR3 is CASSWQTGAIPSYEQYF. The CDR3, as DNA: TGCGCCAGCAGCTGGCAAACAGGGGCCATCCCCTCCTACGAGCAGTACTTC. This sequence joins TRBV5-1 and TRBJ2-7, with 7 bases that match TRBD1. J was trimmed by 0 bases and V by 3 bases; bases with no gene match: 12. The CDR3 spans 17 residues. Germline V gene sequence: CDR1 SGHRS, CDR2 YFSETQ.

The rearrangement joins TRBV9 to TRBJ2-4; 9 nucleotides align to TRBD1. The CDR3 contains 17 residues. V lost 4 bases to trimming and J lost 13 bases; unmatched junction nucleotides: 21. CDR1 is SGDLS, CDR2 YYNGEE, per germline. CDR3 nucleotides: TGTGCCAGCAGCACGACTGCCGGGACAGGGAGTGGCGATGAGCAGTACTTC. This sequence encodes CASSTTAGTGSGDEQYF. Full variable domain (outside the CDR3, taken from reference TRBV9 and TRBJ2-4): DSGVTQTPKHLITATGQRVTLRCSPRSGDLSVYWYQQSLDQGLQFLIQYYNGEERAKGNILERFSAQQFPDLHSELNLSSLELGDSALYFCASSTTAGTGSGDEQYFGAGTRLSVL.

The rearrangement joins TRBV7-9 to TRBJ2-1; the match to TRBD2 covers 12 bases. The J call may be in error: the DNA end matches TRBJ2-7 better. CDR3 length: 16 residues. The germline CDR1 and CDR2 sequences are SEHNR and FQNEAQ (reference sequence). The CDR3, as DNA: TGTGCCAGCAGCTCTCTAGCGGGGGGGCGAGTCAATGAGCAGTACTTC. It encodes CASSSLAGGRVNEQYF.

This clonotype was found many times. The chain joins TRBV10-3 to TRBJ1-2, with D tentatively TRBD1 (6 bases). Germline CDR1 reads ENHRY; CDR2 reads SYGVKD. This CDR3 has 13 residues. V gave up 5 bases and J gave up 1 base, with 8 bases separating them. CDR3 DNA sequence: TGTGCCATCAGTATGGACAGTAACTATGGCTACACCTTC. Amino acid sequence: CAISMDSNYGYTF.

The chain combines TRBV11-3 with TRBJ2-5; 9 bases match TRBD2. CDR1 and CDR2 (germline): SGHNT, YENEEA. Trimming took 8 bases from V and 5 from J; bases not matched to a gene: 12. CDR3 length: 15 residues. The CDR3 region has the DNA TGTGCCAGCTCCTCAGGAGGCGGGGGGGCGGAGACCCAGTACTTC. Its protein product is CASSSGGGGAETQYF. The full variable domain, in which reference TRBV11-3 and TRBJ2-5 provide the parts outside the CDR3, is EAGVVQSPRYKIIEKKQPVAFWCNPISGHNTLYWYLQNLGQGPELLIRYENEEAVDDSQLPKDRFSAERLKGVDSTLKIQPAELGDSAVYLCASSSGGGGAETQYFGPGTRLLVL.

The chain employs TRBV20-1 and TRBJ2-3; D uncertain. Germline V CDR1 and CDR2: DFQATT, SNEGSKA (reference sequence). The CDR3 spans 15 residues. The V gene lost 4 bases and the J gene lost 3 bases, with 17 bases spanning the gap. The CDR3 DNA follows: TGCAGTGCTACCGGGTCCTTACTTAAAACAGATACGCAGTATTTT. Encoded protein: CSATGSLLKTDTQYF.